Here is one TCR beta chain with its context. What it binds is not known. This sample is drawn from a study of OX40 agonist ivuxolimab in advanced cancers. Overall study findings and caveats: Nonresponders included some who also had low normalized T-cell clonal expansion.

Germline V CDR1 and CDR2: SNHLY, FYNNEI. The CDR3 is made up of 17 amino acids. The trim removed 7 bases at V and 0 bases at J, leaving 7 bases unmatched. The table came from immunoSEQ multiplex PCR; TCRdb's copy has only in-frame clones and leaves some out. The sample holds some 85,000 clones; roughly nine tenths are singletons and the top ten take about 2.3%. Sequenced material: CD4+ or CD8+ T cells sorted from blood, taken in a trial of the OX40 agonist ivuxolimab. This clonotype was sampled from an adult with an advanced solid tumor such as melanoma, head and neck, liver or kidney cancer. The chain employs TRBV2 and TRBJ2-6, with TRBD1 identical over 9 bases. This CDR3 reads CASNPGQGSSGANVLTF. CDR3 nucleotide sequence: TGTGCCAGCAACCCGGGACAGGGAAGCTCTGGGGCCAACGTCCTGACTTTC. Combining the CDR3 with reference TRBV2 and TRBJ2-6 gives the whole variable domain EPEVTQTPSHQVTQMGQEVILRCVPISNHLYFYWYRQILGQKVEFLVSFYNNEISEKSEIFDDQFSVERPDGSNFTLKIRSTKLEDSAMYFCASNPGQGSSGANVLTFGAGSRLTVL.